These T cell receptor beta chains were read from a single sample in a study of blood T cells in healthy people across ages. TCRdb reprocessed the 5' RACE reads via MiXCR and lists one record per CDR3 protein. The sample records 720,000 or so distinct CDR3 sequences, around two fifths being singletons. Input material: blood. Receptors were obtained from a man older than 75 in good health. CDR3s include the opening cysteine and the closing phenylalanine or tryptophan. D genes are given only for firm matches. Clone size is shown for a subset of rows, as once, few, many or a class of expanded clone.

J	V	length	size	D	CDR3	DNA
TRBJ2-7	TRBV7-2	13	few	-	CASSGIGRYEQYF	TGTGCCAGCAGCGGAATCGGACGGTACGAGCAGTACTTC
TRBJ1-6	TRBV20-1	15	-	TRBD1	CSARGDRGRNSPLHF	TGCAGTGCAAGGGGGGACAGGGGGCGGAATTCACCCCTCCACTTT
TRBJ2-7	TRBV7-8	12	-	-	CASSPIRSEQYF	TGTGCCAGCAGCCCTATCCGGAGCGAGCAGTACTTC
TRBJ1-2	TRBV27	18	few	TRBD1	CASSLLGRGGGLNYGYTF	TGTGCCAGCAGTTTATTGGGAAGAGGAGGGGGCCTTAACTATGGCTACACCTTC
TRBJ2-1	TRBV28	14	-	-	CASSKGVPYNEQFF	TGTGCCAGCAGTAAAGGGGTGCCCTACAATGAGCAGTTCTTC
TRBJ2-1	TRBV25-1	15	once	TRBD2	CASSRLAGPYNEQFF	TGTGCCAGCAGTAGACTAGCGGGCCCCTACAATGAGCAGTTCTTC
TRBJ2-7	TRBV4-3	14	few	-	CASSQDQWWSEQYF	TGCGCCAGCAGCCAAGATCAATGGTGGAGCGAGCAGTACTTC
TRBJ2-3	TRBV11-2	17	-	TRBD2	CASSPTTSGSRADTQYF	TGTGCCAGCAGCCCGACGACTAGCGGGAGTCGTGCAGATACGCAGTATTTT
TRBJ1-2	TRBV6-2/TRBV6-3	14	few	TRBD1	CASSVTGTERGYTF	TGTGCCAGCAGTGTGACCGGGACAGAAAGAGGCTACACCTTC
TRBJ2-1	TRBV20-1	14	-	TRBD2	CSAWTSGRGSEQFF	TGCAGTGCCTGGACTAGCGGGAGGGGAAGTGAGCAGTTCTTC
TRBJ2-1	TRBV6-2/TRBV6-3	16	-	TRBD2	CASSMTSGGLNYEQFF	TGTGCCAGCAGCATGACTAGCGGGGGTTTAAACTATGAGCAGTTCTTC
TRBJ1-2	TRBV29-1	14	-	TRBD1	CSVEDTGVAYGYTF	TGCAGCGTTGAAGATACAGGGGTGGCCTATGGCTACACCTTC
TRBJ2-1	TRBV11-1	16	-	TRBD1	CASSLGGDREYNEQFF	TGTGCCAGCAGCTTAGGAGGGGACAGGGAGTACAATGAGCAGTTCTTC
TRBJ2-7	TRBV6-1	13	-	-	CASSEGATYEQYF	TGTGCCAGCAGTGAGGGAGCGACCTACGAGCAGTACTTC
TRBJ1-2	TRBV28	15	once	-	CASSLDPQRDYGYTF	TGTGCCAGCAGTTTGGACCCCCAGCGGGACTATGGCTACACCTTC
TRBJ2-1	TRBV5-1	17	few	TRBD2	CASSLRTSGRDLDEQFF	TGCGCCAGCAGCTTGCGGACTAGCGGGAGGGATCTGGATGAGCAGTTCTTC
TRBJ2-1	TRBV7-8	15	-	-	CASSSSLGPDNEQFF	TGTGCCAGCAGCTCCTCCCTGGGACCCGACAATGAGCAGTTCTTC
TRBJ1-4	TRBV4-1	18	few	TRBD1	CASSQAKTGDATNEKLFF	TGCGCCAGCAGCCAAGCGAAAACAGGGGACGCAACTAATGAAAAACTGTTTTTT
TRBJ2-7	TRBV20-1	14	-	-	CSIPGPGELYEQYF	TGCAGTATTCCGGGGCCCGGGGAACTCTACGAGCAGTACTTC
TRBJ2-7	TRBV4-1	15	few	-	CASSREGNGVGEQYF	TGCGCCAGCAGCCGTGAGGGTAATGGGGTGGGCGAGCAGTACTTC
TRBJ2-7	TRBV7-2	15	few	-	CASSQSPVKTYEQYF	TGTGCCAGCAGCCAAAGTCCCGTCAAAACCTACGAGCAGTACTTC
TRBJ2-3	TRBV15	14	-	TRBD1	CATSKRTGRDTQYF	TGTGCCACCAGCAAACGGACAGGGAGAGATACGCAGTATTTT
TRBJ2-7	TRBV4-1	13	-	-	CASSPRGRNEQYF	TGCGCCAGCAGCCCCCGGGGGAGAAACGAGCAGTACTTC
TRBJ2-6	TRBV6-6	15	-	-	CASSPWGSEANVLTF	TGTGCCAGCAGCCCATGGGGATCTGAGGCCAACGTCCTGACTTTC
TRBJ2-1	TRBV24-1	15	many	TRBD2	CATSEPGTSYKEQFF	TGTGCCACCAGTGAGCCCGGGACTAGTTACAAGGAGCAGTTCTTC
TRBJ2-5	TRBV27	14	-	-	CASSSRGSKETQYF	TGTGCCAGCAGTTCAAGGGGGAGTAAAGAGACCCAGTACTTC
TRBJ2-3	TRBV20-1	13	few	-	CSASPGGTDTQYF	TGCAGTGCTAGTCCCGGTGGCACAGATACGCAGTATTTT
TRBJ2-1	TRBV4-2	16	many	TRBD2	CASSPYGREGRNEQFF	TGTGCCAGCAGCCCCTATGGGCGGGAGGGTCGGAATGAGCAGTTCTTC
TRBJ2-7	TRBV5-1	15	-	TRBD1	CASSRDSSGSYEQYF	TGCGCCAGCAGCCGGGACAGCAGCGGTTCCTACGAGCAGTACTTC
TRBJ2-7	TRBV6-2/TRBV6-3	15	many	TRBD2	CASSLTSASSYEQYF	TGTGCCAGCAGTCTGACTAGCGCGAGTAGCTACGAGCAGTACTTC
TRBJ2-5	TRBV3-1	17	many	TRBD2	CASSQGGTSGGLETQYF	TGTGCCAGCAGCCAAGGGGGGACTAGCGGGGGGTTGGAGACCCAGTACTTC
TRBJ2-7	TRBV7-6	14	-	-	CASSLGTQGLERYF	TGTGCCAGCAGCTTAGGGACGCAGGGTCTCGAGCGGTATTTC
TRBJ2-7	TRBV7-2	14	-	TRBD1	CASSLDRGAYEQYF	TGTGCCAGCAGCTTAGACAGGGGTGCCTACGAGCAGTACTTC
TRBJ2-7	TRBV20-1	17	-	TRBD2	CSARSWVNSGSSYEQYF	TGCAGTGCTAGATCCTGGGTCAATAGCGGGAGCTCCTACGAGCAGTACTTC
TRBJ2-3	TRBV4-3	19	-	TRBD2	CASSQELPSGRAITDTQYF	TGCGCCAGCAGCCAAGAACTCCCGAGCGGGAGGGCCATAACAGATACGCAGTATTTT
TRBJ2-3	TRBV7-3	13	few	-	CASSPDHQATQYF	TGTGCCAGCAGCCCGGACCACCAAGCTACGCAGTATTTT
TRBJ2-7	TRBV4-1	11	once	-	CASSRSKEQYF	TGCGCCAGCAGCCGGAGCAAGGAGCAGTACTTC
TRBJ2-7	TRBV6-2/TRBV6-3	12	-	-	CASSYFVFEQYF	TGTGCCAGCAGTTACTTTGTTTTCGAGCAGTACTTC
TRBJ2-7	TRBV7-2	15	-	-	CASSSESVQTYEQYF	TGTGCCAGCAGCTCCGAGAGCGTACAGACCTACGAGCAGTACTTC
TRBJ2-5	TRBV5-4	14	-	-	CTSSLWLVIETQYF	TGTACCAGCAGCTTGTGGTTAGTCATAGAGACCCAGTACTTC
TRBJ1-6	TRBV28	15	-	TRBD1	CASSSGQGYNSPLHF	TGTGCCAGCAGTTCCGGACAGGGGTATAATTCACCCCTCCACTTT
TRBJ2-7	TRBV18	13	-	-	CASSRQDLYEQYF	TGTGCCAGCTCACGACAGGACCTCTACGAGCAGTACTTC
TRBJ2-1	TRBV29-1	16	few	TRBD1	CSVEYGQGPPLNEQFF	TGCAGCGTTGAATACGGACAGGGGCCCCCTTTGAATGAGCAGTTCTTC
TRBJ2-5	TRBV6-5	13	few	-	CASSSIRAETQYF	TGTGCCAGCAGTTCCATAAGAGCAGAGACCCAGTACTTC
TRBJ2-1	TRBV11-2	12	few	-	CASTLGDNEQFF	TGTGCCAGCACCCTCGGGGACAATGAGCAGTTCTTC
TRBJ1-2	TRBV4-1	15	-	-	CASGPSLGPRQSYTF	TGCGCCAGCGGCCCCTCCCTCGGACCTCGTCAGAGCTACACCTTC
TRBJ2-1	TRBV3-1	16	many	TRBD2	CASSHTSGSSYNEQFF	TGTGCCAGCAGCCATACTAGCGGTAGCTCCTACAATGAGCAGTTCTTC
TRBJ2-6	TRBV12-3/TRBV12-4	16	-	-	CASSRFQGSGANVLTF	TGTGCCAGCAGTCGATTCCAGGGGTCTGGGGCCAACGTCCTGACTTTC
TRBJ1-5	TRBV21-1	17	few	-	CASSNCPGRRNNQPQHF	TGTGCCAGCAGCAACTGCCCAGGACGGAGGAATAATCAGCCCCAGCATTTT
TRBJ2-3	TRBV7-9	16	once	TRBD1	CASRNSGQGALDTQYF	TGTGCCAGCAGGAACTCGGGACAGGGGGCCTTGGACACGCAGTATTTT
TRBJ2-5	TRBV2	14	many	-	CASSETGARETQYF	TGTGCCAGCAGTGAAACGGGGGCGCGGGAGACCCAGTACTTC
TRBJ2-7	TRBV9	11	few	-	CASSVYGEQYF	TGTGCCAGCAGCGTATATGGAGAGCAGTACTTC
TRBJ2-5	TRBV6-2/TRBV6-3	18	-	TRBD2	CASSYSGTSVFGRETQYF	TGTGCCAGCAGTTACTCGGGGACTAGCGTCTTCGGGCGGGAGACCCAGTACTTC
TRBJ1-6	TRBV18	15	few	TRBD1	CASSPPQGGDSPLHF	TGTGCCAGCTCACCGCCGCAGGGGGGGGATTCACCCCTCCACTTT
TRBJ1-2	TRBV6-6	12	-	TRBD1	CASTQTGGGYTF	TGTGCCAGCACCCAGACAGGGGGCGGCTACACCTTC
TRBJ1-1	TRBV7-2	14	few	-	CASSFKGMNTEAFF	TGTGCCAGCAGCTTTAAGGGGATGAACACTGAAGCTTTCTTT
TRBJ1-4	TRBV5-1	14	few	-	CASSLAGANEKLFF	TGCGCCAGCAGCTTGGCGGGGGCTAATGAAAAACTGTTTTTT